The source of this T cell receptor (beta chain) is a study of T cells in Graves' hyperthyroidism and ophthalmopathy. RNA transcripts gave rise to amplified TCR beta CDR3 regions. The study used the HTBI primer set for a first-round RT-PCR of the TCR CDR3. TCRdb re-derived calls from the multiplex PCR reads in MiXCR, one entry per CDR3 protein. The profile covers around 350,000 distinct CDR3 sequences, with more than 20% appearing a single time and 70% to 75% taken by the ten largest. Newly diagnosed hyperthyroidism, duration under 2 months, in patients aged 18 to 65. The CDR3 has 13 amino acids. The V gene end was trimmed by 6 bases and the J gene end by 5 bases; junction bases not matched to a gene: 6. Broader study findings: Ophthalmopathy was predicted by the model a median of about six months ahead of onset.

This clonotype occurred many times. The antigen remains unidentified. The sequence was obtained from a man aged 45-65 years with Graves' hyperthyroidism. Material: blood. The chain employs TRBV12-3 or TRBV12-4 and TRBJ2-5, with 7 bases lining up with TRBD1. The CDR3 loop reads CASSRQTGETQYF. The CDR3 coding sequence is TGTGCCAGCAGCCGCCAGACAGGGGAGACCCAGTACTTC.